This T cell receptor (beta chain) was captured by sequencing in a study of blood T cell repertoires in COVID-19. Study as a whole: PBMCs, B-cell-depleted T cells, or T cells were the source of the cDNA or gDNA that made up the material.

Germline CDR1 and CDR2: SGHVS and FQNEAQ. The length of the CDR3 is 21 residues. The V gene end was trimmed by 5 bases and the J gene end by 6 bases; junction bases not matched to a gene: 21. Data came from immunoSEQ multiplex PCR; TCRdb stores just in-frame clones and leaves some out. Among just over 300,000 clones listed, 87% were seen once. Participants spanned ages roughly 18 to 95 years and resided in about 25 US areas. Each participant's cohort was designated according to participant-reported clinical history. Resolution of symptoms, clearance, or two negative PCRs was present in recovered Cohort 3 donors.

The sequence derives from a woman aged 18-29 years who had recovered from COVID-19. The sequencing input was PBMCs or T cells enriched from blood (not recorded which). This chain links TRBV7-8 with TRBJ2-1, with TRBD2 identical over 14 bases. The CDR3 sequence: CASSLTDTGLAGGPSPNEQFF. The DNA of the CDR3 is TGTGCCAGCAGCCTTACCGACACTGGACTAGCGGGGGGCCCGAGTCCCAATGAGCAGTTCTTC.